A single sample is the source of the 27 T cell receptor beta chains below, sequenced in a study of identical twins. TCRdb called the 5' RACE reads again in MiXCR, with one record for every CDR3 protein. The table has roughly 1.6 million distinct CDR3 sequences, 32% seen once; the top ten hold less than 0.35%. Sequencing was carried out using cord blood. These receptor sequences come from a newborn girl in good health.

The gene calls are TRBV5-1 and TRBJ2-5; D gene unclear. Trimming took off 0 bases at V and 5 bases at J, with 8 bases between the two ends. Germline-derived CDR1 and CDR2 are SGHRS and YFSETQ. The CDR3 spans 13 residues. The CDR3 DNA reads TGCGCCAGCAGCTTGGGATACCGCGAGACCCAGTACTTC. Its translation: CASSLGYRETQYF.

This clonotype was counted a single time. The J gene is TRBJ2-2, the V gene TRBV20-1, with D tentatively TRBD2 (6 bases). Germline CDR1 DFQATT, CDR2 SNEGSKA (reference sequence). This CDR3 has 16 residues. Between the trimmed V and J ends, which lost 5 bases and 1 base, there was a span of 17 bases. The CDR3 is CSARPRRRGNTGELFF. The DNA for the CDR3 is TGCAGTGCTCGCCCTCGGCGGCGGGGGAACACCGGGGAGCTGTTTTTT.

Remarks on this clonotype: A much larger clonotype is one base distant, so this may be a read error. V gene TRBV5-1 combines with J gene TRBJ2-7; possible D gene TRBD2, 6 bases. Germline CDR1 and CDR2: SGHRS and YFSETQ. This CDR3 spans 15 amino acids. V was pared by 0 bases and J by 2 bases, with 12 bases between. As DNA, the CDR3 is TGCGCCAGCAGCTTGGCTCTAGCGCGACCCTACGAGCAGTACTTC. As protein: CASSLALARPYEQYF.

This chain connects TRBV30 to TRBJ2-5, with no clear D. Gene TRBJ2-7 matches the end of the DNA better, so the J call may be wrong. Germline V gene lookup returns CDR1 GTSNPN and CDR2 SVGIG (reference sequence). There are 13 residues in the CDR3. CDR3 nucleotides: TGTGCCTGGAGTGTATATGTGGGCTACGAGCAGTACTTC. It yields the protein CAWSVYVGYEQYF.

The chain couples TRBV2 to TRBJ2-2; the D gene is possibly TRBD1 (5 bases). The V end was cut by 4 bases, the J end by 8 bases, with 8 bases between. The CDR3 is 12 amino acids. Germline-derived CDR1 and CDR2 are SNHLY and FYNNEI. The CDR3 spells CASSAGWGELFF. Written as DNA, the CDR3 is TGTGCCAGCAGTGCAGGGTGGGGGGAGCTGTTTTTT.

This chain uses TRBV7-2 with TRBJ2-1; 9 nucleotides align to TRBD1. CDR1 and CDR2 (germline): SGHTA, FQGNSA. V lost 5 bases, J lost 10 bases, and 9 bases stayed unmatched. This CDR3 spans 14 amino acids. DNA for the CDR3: TGTGCCAGCAGCCAAAGGGGGACAGGGTTCGAGCAGTTCTTC. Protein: CASSQRGTGFEQFF.

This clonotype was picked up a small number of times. In nucleotides, the CDR3 is TGTGCCAGCAGCCGTGGGGGGATCCGAACACACTATGGCTACACCTTC. It codes for CASSRGGIRTHYGYTF. V usage is TRBV7-9 and J usage is TRBJ1-2; D possibly corresponds to TRBD1 (5 bases). This CDR3 has 16 amino acids. Trimming took off 5 bases at V and 3 bases at J, with 19 bases between the two ends. Germline V CDR1 and CDR2: SEHNR, FQNEAQ (reference sequence).

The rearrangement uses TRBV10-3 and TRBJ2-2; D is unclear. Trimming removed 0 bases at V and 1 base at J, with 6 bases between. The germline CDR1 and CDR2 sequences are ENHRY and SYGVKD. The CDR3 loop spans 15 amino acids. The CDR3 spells CAISESQRNTGELFF. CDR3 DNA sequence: TGTGCCATCAGTGAGTCCCAGCGGAACACCGGGGAGCTGTTTTTT.

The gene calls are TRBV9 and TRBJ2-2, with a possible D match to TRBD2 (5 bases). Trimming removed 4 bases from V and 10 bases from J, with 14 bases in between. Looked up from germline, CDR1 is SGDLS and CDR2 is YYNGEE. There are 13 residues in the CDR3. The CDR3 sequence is CASSPPGGSELFF. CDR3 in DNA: TGTGCCAGCAGCCCCCCCGGAGGCTCGGAGCTGTTTTTT.

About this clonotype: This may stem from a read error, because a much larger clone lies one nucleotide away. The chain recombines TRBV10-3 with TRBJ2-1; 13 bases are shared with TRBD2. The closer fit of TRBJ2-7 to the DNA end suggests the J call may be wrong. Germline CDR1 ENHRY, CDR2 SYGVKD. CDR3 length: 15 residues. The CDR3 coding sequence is TGTGCCATCAGTGGGACTAGCGGGAGATACAATGAGCAGTACTTC. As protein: CAISGTSGRYNEQYF.

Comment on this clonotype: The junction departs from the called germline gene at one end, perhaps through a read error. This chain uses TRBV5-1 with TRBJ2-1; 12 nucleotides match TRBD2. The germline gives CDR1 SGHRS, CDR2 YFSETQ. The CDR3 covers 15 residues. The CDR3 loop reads CASSFTSGGNNGQFF. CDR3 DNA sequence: TGCGCCAGCAGCTTTACTAGCGGGGGGAACAATGGGCAGTTCTTC.

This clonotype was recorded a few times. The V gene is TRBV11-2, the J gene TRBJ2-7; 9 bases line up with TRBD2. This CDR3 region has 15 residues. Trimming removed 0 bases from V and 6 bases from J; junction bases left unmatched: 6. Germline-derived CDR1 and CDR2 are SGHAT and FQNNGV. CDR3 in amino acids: CASSLELAGVGEQYF. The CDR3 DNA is TGTGCCAGCAGCTTAGAGTTAGCGGGAGTAGGCGAGCAGTACTTC.

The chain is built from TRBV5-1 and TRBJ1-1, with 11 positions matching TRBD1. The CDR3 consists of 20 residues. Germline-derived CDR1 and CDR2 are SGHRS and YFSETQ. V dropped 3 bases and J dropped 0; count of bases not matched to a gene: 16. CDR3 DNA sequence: TGCGCCAGCAGCTACCGGGACAGGGGGTTCTCTAGTCATTTGAACACTGAAGCTTTCTTT. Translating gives CASSYRDRGFSSHLNTEAFF.

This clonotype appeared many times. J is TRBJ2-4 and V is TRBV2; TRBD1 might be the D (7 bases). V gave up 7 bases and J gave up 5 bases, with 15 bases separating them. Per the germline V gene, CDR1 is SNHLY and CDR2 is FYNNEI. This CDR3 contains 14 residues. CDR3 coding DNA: TGTGCCAGCAACCGACAGGGAGGCGAAAACATTCAGTACTTC. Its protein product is CASNRQGGENIQYF.

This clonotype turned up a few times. CDR3 sequence reads: CASSPGLTDTEAFF. CDR3 DNA sequence: TGTGCCAGCAGCCCCGGACTTACGGACACTGAAGCTTTCTTT. The V and J genes are TRBV7-2 and TRBJ1-1; no clear D. This CDR3 is 14 amino acids long. Trimming took off 5 bases at V and 3 bases at J, with 13 bases between the two ends. The germline CDR1 and CDR2 sequences are SGHTA and FQGNSA.

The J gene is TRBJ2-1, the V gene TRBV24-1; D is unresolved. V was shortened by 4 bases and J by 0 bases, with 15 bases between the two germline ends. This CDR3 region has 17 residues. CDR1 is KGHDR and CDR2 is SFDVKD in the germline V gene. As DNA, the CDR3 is TGTGCCACCAGTGAAAACCCCCGTTCGGGCTCCTACAATGAGCAGTTCTTC. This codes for CATSENPRSGSYNEQFF.

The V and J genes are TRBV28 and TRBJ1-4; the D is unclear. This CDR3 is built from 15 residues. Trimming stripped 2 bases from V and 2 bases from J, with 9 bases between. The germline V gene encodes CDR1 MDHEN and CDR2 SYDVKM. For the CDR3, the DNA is TGTGCCAGCAGTTTACGGGCGGGGACTAATGAAAAACTGTTTTTT. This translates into CASSLRAGTNEKLFF.

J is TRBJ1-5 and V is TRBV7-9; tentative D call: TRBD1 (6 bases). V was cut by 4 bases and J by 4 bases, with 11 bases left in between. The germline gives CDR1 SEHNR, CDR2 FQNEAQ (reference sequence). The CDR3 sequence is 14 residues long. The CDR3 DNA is TGTGCCAGCAGCTCCCGACAGGAGAATCAGCCCCAGCATTTT. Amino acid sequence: CASSSRQENQPQHF. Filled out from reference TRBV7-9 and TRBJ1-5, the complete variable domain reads DTGVSQNPRHKITKRGQNVTFRCDPISEHNRLYWYRQTLGQGPEFLTYFQNEAQLEKSRLLSDRFSAERPKGSFSTLEIQRTEQGDSAMYLCASSSRQENQPQHFGDGTRLSIL.

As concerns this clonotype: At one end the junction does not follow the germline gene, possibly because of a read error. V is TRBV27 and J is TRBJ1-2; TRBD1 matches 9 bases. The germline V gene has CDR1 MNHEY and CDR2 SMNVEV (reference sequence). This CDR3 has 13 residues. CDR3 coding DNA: TGTGCCGGCAGTTTCGGGACAGGGTATGGCTACACCTTC. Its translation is CAGSFGTGYGYTF.

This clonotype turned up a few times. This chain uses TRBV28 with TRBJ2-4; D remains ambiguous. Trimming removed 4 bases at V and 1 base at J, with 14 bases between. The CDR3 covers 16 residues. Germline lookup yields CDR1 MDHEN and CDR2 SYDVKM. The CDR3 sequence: CASSSPGEVAKNIQYF. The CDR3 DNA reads TGTGCCAGCAGTTCACCCGGTGAGGTGGCCAAAAACATTCAGTACTTC.

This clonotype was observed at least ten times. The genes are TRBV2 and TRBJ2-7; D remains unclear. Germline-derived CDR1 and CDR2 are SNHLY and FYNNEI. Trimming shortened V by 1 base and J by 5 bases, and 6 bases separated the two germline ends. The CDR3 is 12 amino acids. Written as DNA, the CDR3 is TGTGCCAGCAGTGAAGGGTCCCACGAGCAGTACTTC. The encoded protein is CASSEGSHEQYF.

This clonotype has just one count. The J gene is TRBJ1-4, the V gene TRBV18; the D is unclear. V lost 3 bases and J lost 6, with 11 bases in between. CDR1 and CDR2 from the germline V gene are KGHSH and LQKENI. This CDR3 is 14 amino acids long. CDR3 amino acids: CASSPARHDEKLFF. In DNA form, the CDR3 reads TGTGCCAGCTCACCGGCCCGGCATGATGAAAAACTGTTTTTT.

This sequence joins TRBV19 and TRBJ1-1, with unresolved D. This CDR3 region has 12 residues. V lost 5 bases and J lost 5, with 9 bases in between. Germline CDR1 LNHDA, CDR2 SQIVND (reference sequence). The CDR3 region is CASSSSRTEAFF. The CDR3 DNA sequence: TGTGCCAGTAGTTCATCACGAACTGAAGCTTTCTTT.

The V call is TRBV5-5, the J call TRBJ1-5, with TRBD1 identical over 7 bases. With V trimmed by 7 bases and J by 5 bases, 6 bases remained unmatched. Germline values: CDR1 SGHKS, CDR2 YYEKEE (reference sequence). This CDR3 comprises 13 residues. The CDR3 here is CASPKGAHQPQHF. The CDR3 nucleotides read TGTGCCAGCCCCAAGGGGGCTCATCAGCCCCAGCATTTT.

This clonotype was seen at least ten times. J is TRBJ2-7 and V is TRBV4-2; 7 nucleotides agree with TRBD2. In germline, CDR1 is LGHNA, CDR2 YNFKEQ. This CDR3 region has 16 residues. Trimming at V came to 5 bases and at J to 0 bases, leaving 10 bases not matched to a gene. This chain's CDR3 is CASSYQTGTTSYEQYF. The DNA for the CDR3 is TGTGCCAGCAGCTATCAGACCGGGACTACCTCCTACGAGCAGTACTTC.

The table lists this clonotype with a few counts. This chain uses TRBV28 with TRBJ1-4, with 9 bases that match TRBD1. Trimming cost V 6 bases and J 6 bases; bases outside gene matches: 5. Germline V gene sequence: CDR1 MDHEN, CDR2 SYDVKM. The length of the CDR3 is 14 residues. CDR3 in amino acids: CASRGDREDEKLFF. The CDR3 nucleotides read TGTGCCAGCAGGGGGGACAGGGAGGATGAAAAACTGTTTTTT.

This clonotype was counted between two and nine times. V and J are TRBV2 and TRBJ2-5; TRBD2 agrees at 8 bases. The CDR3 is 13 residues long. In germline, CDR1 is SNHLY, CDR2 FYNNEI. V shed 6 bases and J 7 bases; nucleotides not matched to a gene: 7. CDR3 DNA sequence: TGTGCCAGCAGACTCGGGACTAGGGGGACCCAGTACTTC. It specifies CASRLGTRGTQYF.